These T cell receptor beta chains were read from a single sample in a study of Graves' ophthalmopathy and Graves' hyperthyroidism. Using its own MiXCR run on the multiplex PCR reads, TCRdb lists one record per CDR3 protein. The sample lists about 660,000 distinct CDR3 sequences, roughly two fifths occurring once. Material: peripheral blood. These receptors were collected from an adult man with Graves' ophthalmopathy. Both conserved end residues are part of each CDR3. The D gene is left open where the match is weak. Clone size is stated in some rows and not others, as once, few, many or a class when expanded.

clone size: -; J gene: TRBJ1-4; V gene: TRBV25-1; D gene: -; CDR3 protein: CASSESAQGTGTVHEKLFF; CDR3 DNA: TGTGCCAGCAGTGAGTCAGCCCAGGGGACCGGGACGGTTCATGAAAAACTGTTTTTT
clone size: -; J gene: TRBJ2-6; V gene: TRBV9; D gene: -; CDR3 protein: CVSSVQGKANVLTF; CDR3 DNA: TGTGTCAGCAGCGTGCAGGGGAAGGCCAACGTCCTGACTTTC
clone size: -; J gene: TRBJ1-1; V gene: TRBV12-3/TRBV12-4; D gene: TRBD1; CDR3 protein: CASRNRDRGRTEAFF; CDR3 DNA: TGTGCCAGCCGAAACCGGGACAGGGGGCGCACTGAAGCTTTCTTT
clone size: few; J gene: TRBJ1-3; V gene: TRBV12-5; D gene: -; CDR3 protein: CASGLVPWGGSGNTIYF; CDR3 DNA: TGTGCTAGTGGTTTGGTGCCCTGGGGGGGCTCTGGAAACACCATATATTTT
clone size: -; J gene: TRBJ1-2; V gene: TRBV7-9; D gene: TRBD1; CDR3 protein: CASSVTGGYSYGYTF; CDR3 DNA: TGTGCCAGCAGCGTAACAGGGGGCTACTCGTATGGCTACACCTTC
clone size: many; J gene: TRBJ2-6; V gene: TRBV2; D gene: -; CDR3 protein: CASSPPGGANVLTF; CDR3 DNA: TGTGCCAGCTCGCCTCCGGGAGGGGCCAACGTCCTGACTTTC
clone size: many; J gene: TRBJ1-2; V gene: TRBV7-2; D gene: -; CDR3 protein: CASSPLWQGRGYTF; CDR3 DNA: TGTGCCAGCAGCCCCCTGTGGCAGGGTCGTGGCTACACCTTC
clone size: many; J gene: TRBJ1-2; V gene: TRBV6-5; D gene: -; CDR3 protein: CASRPGPVNYGYTF; CDR3 DNA: TGTGCCAGCAGACCAGGGCCCGTGAACTATGGCTACACCTTC
clone size: -; J gene: TRBJ1-2; V gene: TRBV7-9; D gene: TRBD1; CDR3 protein: CASSNDRAYGYGYTF; CDR3 DNA: TGTGCCAGCAGCAACGACAGGGCCTATGGGTATGGCTACACCTTC
clone size: many; J gene: TRBJ2-5; V gene: TRBV7-2; D gene: -; CDR3 protein: CASSSYRAGEETQYF; CDR3 DNA: TGTGCCAGCAGCTCGTATCGTGCCGGCGAAGAGACCCAGTACTTC
clone size: -; J gene: TRBJ2-7; V gene: TRBV9; D gene: TRBD1; CDR3 protein: CASNRGQEYYEQYF; CDR3 DNA: TGTGCCAGTAACAGGGGGCAGGAATACTACGAGCAGTACTTC
clone size: -; J gene: TRBJ2-3; V gene: TRBV25-1; D gene: -; CDR3 protein: CASSETATSTDTQYF; CDR3 DNA: TGTGCCAGCAGTGAGACAGCTACTAGCACAGATACGCAGTATTTT
clone size: -; J gene: TRBJ1-5; V gene: TRBV7-6; D gene: TRBD1; CDR3 protein: CASSKDRDRQHF; CDR3 DNA: TGTGCCAGCAGCAAGGACAGGGATCGCCAGCATTTT
clone size: many; J gene: TRBJ1-1; V gene: TRBV5-5; D gene: TRBD1; CDR3 protein: CASSFDRVTEAFF; CDR3 DNA: TGTGCCAGCAGCTTTGACAGGGTCACTGAAGCTTTCTTT
clone size: few; J gene: TRBJ2-2; V gene: TRBV7-3; D gene: -; CDR3 protein: CASSLGIGRGPGELFF; CDR3 DNA: TGTGCCAGCAGCTTGGGTATCGGACGGGGCCCCGGGGAGCTGTTTTTT
clone size: many; J gene: TRBJ1-1; V gene: TRBV19; D gene: -; CDR3 protein: CASSRQLDTEAFF; CDR3 DNA: TGTGCCAGTAGCCGACAGCTTGACACTGAAGCTTTCTTT
clone size: many; J gene: TRBJ2-5; V gene: TRBV19; D gene: TRBD1; CDR3 protein: CASSTTGAETQYF; CDR3 DNA: TGTGCCAGTAGCACGACAGGGGCGGAGACCCAGTACTTC
clone size: -; J gene: TRBJ2-5; V gene: TRBV19; D gene: TRBD1; CDR3 protein: CASTGQGKTQYF; CDR3 DNA: TGTGCCAGTACAGGACAGGGGAAGACCCAGTACTTC
clone size: -; J gene: TRBJ1-4; V gene: TRBV10-3; D gene: -; CDR3 protein: CAIATGFNKKLFF; CDR3 DNA: TGTGCCATCGCGACAGGTTTTAATAAAAAACTGTTTTTT
clone size: many; J gene: TRBJ2-7; V gene: TRBV13; D gene: TRBD1; CDR3 protein: CASSQADRVSFEQYF; CDR3 DNA: TGTGCCAGCAGCCAAGCGGACAGGGTCTCCTTCGAGCAGTACTTC